The text below deals with one TCR beta chain. Its target is not known. CDR3 length: 16 residues. V was pared by 3 bases and J by 0 bases, with 12 bases between. Germline CDR1 MNHNS, CDR2 SASEGT. Use of 60 Vbeta and 13 Jbeta primers characterized the PCR. Per the original data handling: In a later analysis, about 11 million of around 75 million unique beta chains occurred in at least two donors. Using immunoSEQ multiplex PCR, the repertoire was profiled, and TCRdb retains in-frame clones only, with some absent. The V and J calls and the clone size are those of that table, but D and trimming were determined from the DNA. This sample carries roughly 90,000 clones, 82% of them seen once, and the ten largest clones take around 3.7%. The source of the sample is a study of cytomegalovirus exposure and HLA in healthy donors. As for the study in general: Out of about 170 million T cells, an earlier analysis found roughly 110 million unique TCR beta sequences in total.

Study-level points and caveats: Trimming of TCR beta V- and J-genes showed a link, identified in a later analysis, to a missense DCLRE1C variant. Specificity of a few CMV-associated chains for CMV antigens was verified in vitro.

The sequencing input was PBMCs. The TCR comes from a man aged 25-45 years in good health and CMV-seropositive. The rearrangement joins TRBV6-1 to TRBJ2-1; weak D call: TRBD1 (6 bases). CDR3 loop: CASSDRGPSSYNEQFF. DNA of the CDR3: TGTGCCAGCAGTGACAGGGGCCCGAGCTCCTACAATGAGCAGTTCTTC.